These 15 T cell receptor beta chains originate from one sample sequenced in a study of blood T cell repertoires in COVID-19. Clones were sequenced by immunoSEQ multiplex PCR, and TCRdb holds only the in-frame ones, with some missing. The table has about 280,000 clones, approximately 90% seen once. Sequenced sample: PBMCs or T cells enriched from blood (not recorded which). Receptors were obtained from a man in his forties or fifties who had been exposed to COVID-19.

The chain has TRBV9 and TRBJ2-2, with D possibly TRBD1 on 6 matching bases. Trimming shortened V by 0 bases and J by 3 bases, and 12 bases separated the two germline ends. The germline gives CDR1 SGDLS, CDR2 YYNGEE. This CDR3 is 16 amino acids long. The chain's CDR3 is CASSVGFRGDTGELFF. In DNA, the CDR3 is TGTGCCAGCAGCGTAGGTTTCAGGGGTGACACCGGGGAGCTGTTTTTT.

This clone was recorded only once. The V call is TRBV29-1, the J call TRBJ1-2, with unresolved D. This CDR3 is built from 13 residues. Trimming left V 1 base short and J 0 bases short, with 6 bases between. The germline CDR1 and CDR2 sequences are SQVTM and ANQGSEA. The DNA of the CDR3 is TGCAGCGTTGAAGGGCAGACTAACTATGGCTACACCTTC. Residues: CSVEGQTNYGYTF.

This chain joins TRBV7-9 and TRBJ2-7, with 9 positions matching TRBD1. CDR3 length equals 15 residues. CDR1 is SEHNR, CDR2 FQNEAQ, per germline (reference sequence). J gave up 7 bases and V 0 bases, and 7 bases lay outside the gene matches. In nucleotides, the CDR3 is TGTGCCAGCAGCTTAGCACGGGGACAGGGCTCTGAGCAGTACTTC. Its translation: CASSLARGQGSEQYF. The full variable domain, completed using reference TRBV7-9 and TRBJ2-7, is DTGVSQNPRHKITKRGQNVTFRCDPISEHNRLYWYRQTLGQGPEFLTYFQNEAQLEKSRLLSDRFSAERPKGSFSTLEIQRTEQGDSAMYLCASSLARGQGSEQYFGPGTRLTVT.

This clone was observed a handful of times. The chain uses TRBV30 and TRBJ1-1, with D unclear. The CDR3 spans 11 residues. Germline CDR1 and CDR2: GTSNPN and SVGIG (reference sequence). V lost 2 bases, J lost 5 bases, and 6 bases lay in between. As DNA, the CDR3 is TGTGCCTGGAGTCCCCTTACTGAAGCTTTCTTT. It translates to CAWSPLTEAFF. Using reference TRBV30 and TRBJ1-1 for the parts outside the CDR3, the full variable domain is SQTIHQWPATLVQPVGSPLSLECTVEGTSNPNLYWYRQAAGRGLQLLFYSVGIGQISSEVPQNLSASRPQDRQFILSSKKLLLSDSGFYLCAWSPLTEAFFGQGTRLTVV.

This chain uses TRBV5-1 with TRBJ2-5, with TRBD1 identical over 7 bases. CDR3 length: 13 amino acids. J lost 5 bases, V lost 2 bases, and 3 bases had no gene match. Germline V gene sequence: CDR1 SGHRS, CDR2 YFSETQ. In DNA, the CDR3 is TGCGCCAGCAGCTTCGGGACAGATGAGACCCAGTACTTC. Translating it yields CASSFGTDETQYF.

This chain connects TRBV5-1 to TRBJ1-5; 10 bases are a match to TRBD1. This CDR3 has 15 amino acids. CDR1 SGHRS and CDR2 YFSETQ come from the germline V gene. Trimming cost V 4 bases and J 3 bases; bases outside gene matches: 4. The CDR3 protein is CASSPGTGVNQPQHF. In DNA form, the CDR3 reads TGCGCCAGCAGCCCCGGGACAGGGGTCAATCAGCCCCAGCATTTT.

The chain couples TRBV24-1 to TRBJ2-7, with TRBD1 matching 9 bases. The V gene's germline CDR1 is KGHDR and CDR2 SFDVKD. J lost 0 bases, V lost 4 bases, and 6 bases had no gene match. The CDR3 sequence is 16 residues long. Here the CDR3 reads CATSDAGTGSSYEQYF. DNA for the CDR3: TGTGCCACCAGTGACGCCGGGACAGGGAGCTCCTACGAGCAGTACTTC.

CDR3 protein: CASSFRAGLFSYEQYF. DNA of the CDR3: TGTGCCAGCTCATTCAGAGCTGGGCTCTTCTCCTACGAGCAGTACTTC. V usage is TRBV18 and J usage is TRBJ2-7; D remains ambiguous. The germline CDR1 and CDR2 sequences are KGHSH and LQKENI. The CDR3 has 16 residues. Trimming stripped 5 bases from V and 0 bases from J, with 17 bases between.

This chain links TRBV28 with TRBJ1-4; 10 bases line up with TRBD1. Trimming removed 4 bases from V and 8 bases from J; junction bases left unmatched: 7. This CDR3 contains 15 residues. The germline gives CDR1 MDHEN, CDR2 SYDVKM. This CDR3 reads CASSSGQGVQEKLFF. Written as DNA, the CDR3 is TGTGCCAGCAGTTCCGGACAGGGGGTTCAAGAAAAACTGTTTTTT.

On this clone itself: Other DNA variants within this sample encode the same CDR3. The CDR3 bases are TGCGCCAGCAGCTTGGACGGGGTTTCTGGAAACACCATATATTTT. It is translated as CASSLDGVSGNTIYF. The chain carries TRBV5-1 and TRBJ1-3; D is undetermined. The CDR3 is 15 residues long. Germline loops: CDR1 SGHRS, CDR2 YFSETQ. With 0 bases removed from V and 1 base from J, the gap between germline ends came to 8 bases.

This clone has more than one count but fewer than ten. Mismatch with germline at one junction end may stem from a read error. The chain links TRBV19 to TRBJ1-2, with TRBD1 identical over 8 bases. Germline V gene lookup returns CDR1 LNHDA and CDR2 SQIVND (reference sequence). CDR3 length equals 15 residues. CDR3 region: CASSVDRGLNYGYTF. CDR3 nucleotide sequence: TGTGCCAGTAGTGTAGACAGGGGTCTTAACTATGGCTACACCTTC.

The chain combines TRBV4-1 with TRBJ1-1; D is unresolved. The V gene lost 1 base and the J gene lost 0 bases, with 6 bases spanning the gap. Germline-derived CDR1 and CDR2 are MGHRA and YSYEKL. The CDR3 spans 14 residues. The chain's CDR3 is CASSQVTVNTEAFF. For the CDR3, the DNA is TGCGCCAGCAGCCAAGTTACGGTGAACACTGAAGCTTTCTTT.

This chain connects TRBV19 to TRBJ1-2; 12 bases agree with TRBD1. The CDR3 extends over 16 amino acids. V lost 3 bases and J lost 8; bases outside the gene matches: 10. Germline V CDR1 and CDR2: LNHDA, SQIVND (reference sequence). CDR3 sequence (DNA): TGTGCCAGTAGTATCCTACCGGGACAGGGGGCGGAGGGCTACACCTTC. Protein: CASSILPGQGAEGYTF.

V usage is TRBV24-1 and J usage is TRBJ2-3, with a tentative D call TRBD1 (5 bases). V lost 3 bases, J lost 2 bases, and 11 bases lay in between. This CDR3 region has 15 residues. Germline-derived CDR1 and CDR2 are KGHDR and SFDVKD. The CDR3 DNA reads TGTGCCACCAGTGATGGGGCCAGGCCCACAGATACGCAGTATTTT. Amino acids: CATSDGARPTDTQYF.

The CDR3 nucleotides read TGTGCCATCAGTGAGGGACTGGCCAATGAGCAGTTCTTC. Translating gives CAISEGLANEQFF. The genes are TRBV10-3 and TRBJ2-1, with D possibly TRBD2 on 5 matching bases. This CDR3 spans 13 amino acids. Germline V lookup: CDR1 ENHRY, CDR2 SYGVKD. V lost 2 bases and J lost 6, with 8 bases in between.